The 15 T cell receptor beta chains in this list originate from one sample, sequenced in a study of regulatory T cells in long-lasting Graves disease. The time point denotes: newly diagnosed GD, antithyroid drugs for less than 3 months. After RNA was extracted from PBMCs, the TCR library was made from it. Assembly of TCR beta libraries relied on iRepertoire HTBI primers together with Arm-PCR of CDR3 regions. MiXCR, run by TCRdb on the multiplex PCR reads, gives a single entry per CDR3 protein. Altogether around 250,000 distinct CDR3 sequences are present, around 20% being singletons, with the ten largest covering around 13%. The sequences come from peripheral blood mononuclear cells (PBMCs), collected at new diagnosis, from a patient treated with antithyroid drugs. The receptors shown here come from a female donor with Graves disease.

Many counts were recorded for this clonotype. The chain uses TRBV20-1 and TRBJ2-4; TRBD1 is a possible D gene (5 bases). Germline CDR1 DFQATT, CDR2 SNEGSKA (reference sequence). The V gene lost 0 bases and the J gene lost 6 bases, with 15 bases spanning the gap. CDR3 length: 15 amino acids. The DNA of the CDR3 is TGCAGTGCTAGAGATTATGCAGGGCTGCTAAACATTCAGTACTTC. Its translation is CSARDYAGLLNIQYF.

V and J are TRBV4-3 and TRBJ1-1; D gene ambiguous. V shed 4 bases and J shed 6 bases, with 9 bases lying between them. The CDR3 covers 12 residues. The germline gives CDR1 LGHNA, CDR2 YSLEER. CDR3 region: CASSPGGAEAFF. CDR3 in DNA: TGCGCCAGCAGCCCCGGTGGCGCTGAAGCTTTCTTT.

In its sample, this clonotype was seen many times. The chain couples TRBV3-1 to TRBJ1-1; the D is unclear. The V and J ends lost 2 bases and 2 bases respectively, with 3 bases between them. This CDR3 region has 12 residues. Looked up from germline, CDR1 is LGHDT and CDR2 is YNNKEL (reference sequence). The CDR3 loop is CASSQLNTEAFF. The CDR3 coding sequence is TGTGCCAGCAGCCAACTTAACACTGAAGCTTTCTTT.

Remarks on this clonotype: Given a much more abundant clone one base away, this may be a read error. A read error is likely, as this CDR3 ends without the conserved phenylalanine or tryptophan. CDR3 DNA: TGTGCCAGCTCATCGGGACCGTTGTATGGCTACACCTCC. Protein sequence: CASSSGPLYGYTS. The chain carries TRBV18 and TRBJ1-2; a weak D match, TRBD1 (5 bases). The CDR3 consists of 13 residues. V was shortened by 5 bases and J by 5 bases, with 12 bases between the two germline ends. Per germline, CDR1 KGHSH and CDR2 LQKENI.

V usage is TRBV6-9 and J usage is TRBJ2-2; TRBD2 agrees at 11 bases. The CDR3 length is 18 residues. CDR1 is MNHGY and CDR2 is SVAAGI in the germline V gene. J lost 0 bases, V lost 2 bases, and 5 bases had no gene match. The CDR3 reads CASSYGTSGGSNTGELFF. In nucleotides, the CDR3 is TGTGCCAGCAGTTATGGAACTAGCGGGGGATCGAACACCGGGGAGCTGTTTTTT.

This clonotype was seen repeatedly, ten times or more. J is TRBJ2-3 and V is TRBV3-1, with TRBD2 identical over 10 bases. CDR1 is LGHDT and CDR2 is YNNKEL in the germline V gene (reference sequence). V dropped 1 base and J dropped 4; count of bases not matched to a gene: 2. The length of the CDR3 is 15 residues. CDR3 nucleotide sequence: TGTGCCAGCAGCCAAGTAGCGGGAGGTGCAGATACGCAGTATTTT. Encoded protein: CASSQVAGGADTQYF.

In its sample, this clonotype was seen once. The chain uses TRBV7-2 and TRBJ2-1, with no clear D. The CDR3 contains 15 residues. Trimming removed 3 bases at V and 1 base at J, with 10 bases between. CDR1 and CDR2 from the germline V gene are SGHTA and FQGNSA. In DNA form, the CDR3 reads TGTGCCAGCAGCTTGCTAGGAAGGTCCTACAATGAGCAGTTCTTC. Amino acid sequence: CASSLLGRSYNEQFF.

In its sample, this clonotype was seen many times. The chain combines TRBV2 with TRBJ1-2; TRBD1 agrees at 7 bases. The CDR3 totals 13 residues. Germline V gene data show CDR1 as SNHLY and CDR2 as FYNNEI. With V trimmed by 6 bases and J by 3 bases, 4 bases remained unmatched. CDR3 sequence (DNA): TGTGCCAGCAGGCCCACAGGGGACTATGGCTACACCTTC. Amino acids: CASRPTGDYGYTF.

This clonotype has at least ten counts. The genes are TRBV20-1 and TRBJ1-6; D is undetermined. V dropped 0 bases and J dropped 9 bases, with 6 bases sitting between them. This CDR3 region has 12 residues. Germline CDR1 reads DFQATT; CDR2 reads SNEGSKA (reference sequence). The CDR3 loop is CSARDRPSPLHF. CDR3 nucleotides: TGCAGTGCTAGAGACAGGCCTTCACCCCTCCACTTT.

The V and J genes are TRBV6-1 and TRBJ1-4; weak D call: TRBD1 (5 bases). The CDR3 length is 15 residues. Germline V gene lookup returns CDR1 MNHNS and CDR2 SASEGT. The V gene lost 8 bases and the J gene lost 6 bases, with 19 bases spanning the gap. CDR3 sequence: CASRPSLGPDEKLFF. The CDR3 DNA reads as TGTGCCAGCCGCCCTTCGTTGGGGCCGGATGAAAAACTGTTTTTT.

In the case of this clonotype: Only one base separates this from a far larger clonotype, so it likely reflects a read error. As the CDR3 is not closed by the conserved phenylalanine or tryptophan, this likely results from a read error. CDR3 sequence reads: CASRSGTADHEQYL. The CDR3 region has the DNA TGTGCCAGCAGGTCCGGGACAGCAGACCACGAGCAGTACCTC. The gene calls are TRBV14 and TRBJ2-7, with 7 positions matching TRBD1. V shed 6 bases, J shed 5 bases, and the junction held 10 bases outside the gene matches. Germline V lookup: CDR1 SGHDN, CDR2 FVKESK. This CDR3 has 14 amino acids.

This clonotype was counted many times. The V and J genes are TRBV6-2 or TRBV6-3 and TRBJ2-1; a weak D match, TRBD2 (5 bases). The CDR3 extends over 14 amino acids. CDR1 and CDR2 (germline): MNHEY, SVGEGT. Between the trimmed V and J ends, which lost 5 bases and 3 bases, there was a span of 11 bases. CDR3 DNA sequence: TGTGCCAGCAGTGAGCGGAGTAACTACAATGAGCAGTTCTTC. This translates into CASSERSNYNEQFF.

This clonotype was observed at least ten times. CDR3 bases: TGCGCCAGCCACCAGACAGAGAACACCGGGGAGCTGTTTTTT. It is translated as CASHQTENTGELFF. This chain uses TRBV5-1 with TRBJ2-2, with D possibly matching TRBD1 (5 bases). The germline gives CDR1 SGHRS, CDR2 YFSETQ. The germline V and J ends were trimmed by 7 bases and 1 base, with 11 bases remaining between them. The CDR3 has 14 amino acids.

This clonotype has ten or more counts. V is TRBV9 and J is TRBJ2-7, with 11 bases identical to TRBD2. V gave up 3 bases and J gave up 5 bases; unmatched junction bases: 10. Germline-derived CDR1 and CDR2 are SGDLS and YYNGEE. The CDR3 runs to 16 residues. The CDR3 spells CASSAKTSGSIHEQYF. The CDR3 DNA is TGTGCCAGCAGCGCGAAAACTAGCGGGAGTATCCACGAGCAGTACTTC.

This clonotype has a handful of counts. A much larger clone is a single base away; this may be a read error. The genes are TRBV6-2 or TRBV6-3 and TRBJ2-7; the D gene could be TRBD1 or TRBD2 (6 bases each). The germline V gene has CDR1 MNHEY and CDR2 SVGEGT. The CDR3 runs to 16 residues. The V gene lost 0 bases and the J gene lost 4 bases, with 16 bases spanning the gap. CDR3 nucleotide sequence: TGTGCCAGCAGTTACTCACCTTGGGGGGCTGGATACGAGCAGTACTTC. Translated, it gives CASSYSPWGAGYEQYF.